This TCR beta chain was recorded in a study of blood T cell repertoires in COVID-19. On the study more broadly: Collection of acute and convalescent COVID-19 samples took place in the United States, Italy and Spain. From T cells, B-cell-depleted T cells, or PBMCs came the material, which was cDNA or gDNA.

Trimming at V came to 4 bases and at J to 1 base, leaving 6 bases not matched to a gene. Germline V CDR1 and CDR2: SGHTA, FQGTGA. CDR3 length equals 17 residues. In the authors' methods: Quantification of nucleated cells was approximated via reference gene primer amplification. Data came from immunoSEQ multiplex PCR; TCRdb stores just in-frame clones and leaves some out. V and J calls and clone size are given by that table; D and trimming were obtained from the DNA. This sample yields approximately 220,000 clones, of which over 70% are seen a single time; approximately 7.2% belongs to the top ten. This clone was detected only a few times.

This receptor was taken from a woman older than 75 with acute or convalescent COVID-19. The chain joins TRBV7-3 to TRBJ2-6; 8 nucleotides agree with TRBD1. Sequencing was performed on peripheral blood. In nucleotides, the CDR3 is TGTGCCAGCAGCTCAAGGGACAGGTCTTCTGGGGCCAACGTCCTGACTTTC. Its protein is CASSSRDRSSGANVLTF.